The rows below give T cell receptor beta chains drawn from one sample of a study of T cell responses to AZD1222 COVID-19 vaccine. The data were produced by immunoSEQ multiplex PCR, yet TCRdb's version contains in-frame clones alone and is incomplete. The table includes some 130,000 clones, 93% detected once. The sequences come from peripheral blood, collected on day 0 of AZD1222 vaccination. Receptor source: an adult in good health. Both conserved end residues are part of each CDR3. D genes are given only for firm matches. Expanded clones are given a class, and other clones once, few, many or no size at all.

clone size	V gene	D gene	J gene	CDR3 DNA	CDR3 protein
.	TRBV11-2	TRBD1	TRBJ1-2	TGTGCCAGCAGCCCGGGACAGGGGAACTATGGCTACACCTTC	CASSPGQGNYGYTF
once	TRBV7-2	.	TRBJ2-1	TGTGCCAGCAGCTGGGGGACGGTTAATTTCTTC	CASSWGTVNFF
.	TRBV7-9	TRBD2	TRBJ2-7	TGTGCCAGCAAGCCTAGCGGGAGTATCCACGAGCAGTACTTC	CASKPSGSIHEQYF
.	TRBV10-2	TRBD2	TRBJ2-7	TGCGCCAGCAGCCCGGGACTAGCGGACTACGAGCAGTACTTC	CASSPGLADYEQYF
.	TRBV6-5	TRBD2	TRBJ2-1	TGTGCCAGCCGAGCCACTAGCGGGAGTTTCAGCGAGCAGTTCTTC	CASRATSGSFSEQFF
.	TRBV7-9	.	TRBJ1-6	TGTGCCAGCAGCTTAGTAGGAGGGCCGGGTAATTCACCCCTCCACTTT	CASSLVGGPGNSPLHF
once	TRBV27	TRBD2	TRBJ2-1	TGTGCCAGCAGGCGGGAGGAGCAGTTCTTC	CASRREEQFF
once	TRBV18	.	TRBJ1-1	TGTGCCAGCTCACCCGGGACACTCAACACTGAAGCTTTCTTT	CASSPGTLNTEAFF
.	TRBV5-1	TRBD2	TRBJ2-1	TGCGCCAGCAGCTTGGAGCGGGAGGGCCGAATCTTC	CASSLEREGRIF
.	TRBV19	.	TRBJ2-7	TGTGCCAGTAATCCAGCTCCGGGCGTAGGCGAGCAGTACTTC	CASNPAPGVGEQYF
once	TRBV11-2	.	TRBJ1-3	TGTGCCAGCAGCCCGTCCGGAAACACCATATATTTT	CASSPSGNTIYF
.	TRBV6-1	.	TRBJ1-5	TGTGCCAGCAGTGAAAAGGAAGTCCAGCCCCAGCATTTT	CASSEKEVQPQHF
.	TRBV29-1	.	TRBJ1-1	TGCAGCGTTGGGGGGGGACACACTGAAGCTTTCTTT	CSVGGGHTEAFF
.	TRBV2	.	TRBJ1-1	TGTGCCAGCACCCCCCAGAGAATGAACACTGAAGCTTTCTTT	CASTPQRMNTEAFF
.	TRBV3-1/TRBV3-2	.	TRBJ1-1	TGTGCCAGCAGCCTTTTAGGGCGGGCTGAAGCTTTCTTT	CASSLLGRAEAFF
.	TRBV28	.	TRBJ1-5	TGTGCCAGCAGTTTAGGGATGGGGAGTCAGCCCCAGCATTTT	CASSLGMGSQPQHF
.	TRBV6-2/TRBV6-3	.	TRBJ1-2	TGTGCCAGCAGCGATCGAGTGGGGCGCTATGGCTACACCTTC	CASSDRVGRYGYTF
.	TRBV30	.	TRBJ1-4	TGTGCCTGGAGTATGCCAGACAGGTTTCGCCTTGCAACTAATGAAAAACTGTTTTTT	CAWSMPDRFRLATNEKLFF
.	TRBV10-3	.	TRBJ2-1	TGTGCCACCTGGAGGGGAGCGACGGATAATGAGCAGTTCTTC	CATWRGATDNEQFF
.	TRBV9	.	TRBJ2-2	TGTGCCAGCAGCGTATATGGGACCGGGGAGCTGTTTTTT	CASSVYGTGELFF
.	TRBV6-5	.	TRBJ1-1	TGTGCCAGCAGTTACACGTCAGGCAATACTGAAGCTTTCTTT	CASSYTSGNTEAFF
.	TRBV5-6	.	TRBJ2-5	TGTGCCAGCAAACACGGAGGGGAGACCCAGTACTTC	CASKHGGETQYF
.	TRBV24-1	TRBD1	TRBJ2-5	TGTGCCACCAGTACCCCGACAGGGACCCAAGAGACCCAGTACTTC	CATSTPTGTQETQYF
.	TRBV9	.	TRBJ2-5	TGTGCCAGCAGCGTAGACGTCGGCGGGTACCAAGAGACCCAGTACTTC	CASSVDVGGYQETQYF